These T cell receptor beta chains were read from a single sample in a study of beta chain features in type 1 diabetes. The table came from immunoSEQ multiplex PCR; TCRdb's copy has only in-frame clones and leaves some out. The sample has over 150,000 clones, 10% to 15% seen once. Material: central memory CD4+ T cells from blood. These receptors were taken from a woman aged 18 to 35 in good health. The CDR3 runs from the conserved cysteine through the conserved F or W. A D gene is named only where the DNA matches it firmly. Rows may omit the clone size; those that give it use once, few, many or a size class.

j_call clone_size d_call v_call cdr3_aa cdr3_nt
TRBJ1-3 . . TRBV28 CASNTRQYLGNTIYF TGTGCCAGCAACACCCGACAGTATCTGGGAAACACCATATATTTT
TRBJ1-1 few . TRBV19 CASKTDQDTEAFF TGTGCCAGTAAGACAGACCAAGACACTGAAGCTTTCTTT
TRBJ1-2 . . TRBV2 CASSSQGVVGYTF TGTGCCAGCAGTTCACAGGGAGTAGTGGGCTACACCTTC
TRBJ2-2 medium-sized TRBD2 TRBV30 CALRGLAGTKNTGELFF TGTGCCCTAAGGGGGCTAGCGGGAACCAAAAACACCGGGGAGCTGTTTTTT
TRBJ2-7 . TRBD2 TRBV14 CASSQTSGVSYEQYF TGTGCCAGCAGCCAGACTAGCGGGGTCTCCTACGAGCAGTACTTC
TRBJ1-5 . TRBD1 TRBV4-2 CASSFTGGSANQPQHF TGTGCCAGCAGCTTCACAGGGGGGAGTGCCAATCAGCCCCAGCATTTT
TRBJ2-5 . TRBD2 TRBV28 CASSRLAGGNIGETQYF TGTGCCAGCAGTAGACTAGCGGGAGGGAACATCGGGGAGACCCAGTACTTC
TRBJ1-1 few TRBD1 TRBV4-1 CASSQGMQGQGDNTEAFF TGCGCCAGCAGCCAAGGTATGCAGGGACAGGGGGACAACACTGAAGCTTTCTTT
TRBJ1-1 many . TRBV28 CASTKQQPNTEAFF TGTGCCAGCACAAAACAGCAACCTAACACTGAAGCTTTCTTT
TRBJ1-5 . TRBD1 TRBV20-1 CSAQGDQPQHF TGCAGTGCTCAGGGGGACCAGCCCCAGCATTTT
TRBJ2-5 . . TRBV20-1 CSVRRLETQYF TGCAGTGTGCGGCGGTTAGAGACCCAGTACTTC
TRBJ2-7 . . TRBV18 CASSPGHTEEQYF TGTGCCAGCTCACCGGGACACACCGAGGAGCAGTACTTC
TRBJ2-2 . TRBD2 TRBV28 CASISLAGVTGELFF TGTGCCAGCATTTCTCTAGCGGGAGTGACCGGGGAGCTGTTTTTT
TRBJ2-6 . . TRBV30 CAWSPAGDGANVLTF TGTGCCTGGAGTCCGGCAGGGGATGGGGCCAACGTCCTGACTTTC
TRBJ2-7 few . TRBV29-1 CSVVQSYEQYF TGCAGCGTTGTACAGTCCTACGAGCAGTACTTC
TRBJ2-6 . . TRBV15 CATSRGVNSGANVLTF TGTGCCACCAGCAGAGGTGTAAACTCTGGGGCCAACGTCCTGACTTTC
TRBJ2-3 . TRBD2 TRBV4-3 CASSHSGRVDTQYF TGCGCCAGCAGTCACAGCGGGAGGGTGGATACGCAGTATTTT
TRBJ1-2 . . TRBV6-5 CASSAAGANYGYTF TGTGCCAGCAGTGCGGCAGGGGCGAACTATGGCTACACCTTC
TRBJ2-3 few TRBD2 TRBV9 CASSPGLAHTDTQYF TGTGCCAGCAGCCCAGGACTAGCCCATACAGATACGCAGTATTTT
TRBJ2-1 . TRBD1 TRBV19 CASSMGRGQSNEQFF TGTGCCAGTAGTATGGGCAGGGGGCAGTCCAATGAGCAGTTCTTC
TRBJ1-2 few . TRBV28 CASSLTGYGYTF TGTGCCAGCAGTCTTACAGGGTACGGCTACACCTTC
TRBJ2-1 . TRBD2 TRBV18 CASSPGLAGVYNEQFF TGTGCCAGCTCACCCGGCCTAGCGGGAGTCTACAATGAGCAGTTCTTC
TRBJ1-1 few . TRBV30 CAWSVQEYTEAFF TGTGCCTGGAGTGTACAGGAATACACTGAAGCTTTCTTT
TRBJ2-6 few . TRBV7-2 CASSQEELRANVLTF TGTGCCAGCAGCCAAGAAGAGCTACGGGCCAACGTCCTGACTTTC
TRBJ2-7 . TRBD2 TRBV5-4 CASSGTSGISTYEQYF TGTGCCAGCAGCGGGACTAGCGGAATTTCAACCTACGAGCAGTACTTC
TRBJ1-1 . . TRBV4-1 CASSQVGGGVNTEAFF TGCGCCAGCAGCCAAGTCGGAGGAGGCGTGAACACTGAAGCTTTCTTT
TRBJ2-6 . . TRBV5-6 CASSLTQDSGANVLTF TGTGCCAGCAGCTTAACACAGGACTCTGGGGCCAACGTCCTGACTTTC
TRBJ2-5 . . TRBV2 CASRTNRIQETQYF TGTGCCAGCAGAACCAACAGGATCCAAGAGACCCAGTACTTC
TRBJ1-3 few . TRBV6-6 CASSDSLRSGNTIYF TGTGCCAGCAGTGACAGCCTCCGCTCTGGAAACACCATATATTTT
TRBJ2-2 . TRBD1 TRBV18 CASSPRTGGDTGELFF TGTGCCAGCTCACCTCGGACAGGGGGAGACACCGGGGAGCTGTTTTTT
TRBJ2-1 . TRBD2 TRBV30 CACRRLAGNNEQFF TGTGCCTGTCGTCGTCTAGCGGGAAACAATGAGCAGTTCTTC
TRBJ2-5 few . TRBV12-5 CASGLPSVETQYF TGTGCTAGTGGTTTACCAAGCGTGGAGACCCAGTACTTC
TRBJ2-1 . TRBD2 TRBV5-1 CASSVTSGFNEQFF TGCGCCAGCAGTGTGACTAGCGGATTCAATGAGCAGTTCTTC
TRBJ2-3 few . TRBV9 CASSAPRKPSDTQYF TGTGCCAGCAGCGCCCCCCGAAAGCCCTCGGATACGCAGTATTTT
TRBJ2-7 . TRBD2 TRBV2 CASGAGTSGVTYEQYF TGTGCCAGTGGCGCCGGGACTAGCGGGGTAACCTACGAGCAGTACTTC
TRBJ2-3 . TRBD1 TRBV11-2 CASSRLRITGTGGADTQYF TGTGCCAGCAGCCGCCTGCGAATTACCGGGACAGGGGGGGCAGATACGCAGTATTTT
TRBJ1-2 few . TRBV29-1 CSVEDPGRKKFGYTF TGCAGCGTTGAAGACCCCGGGAGAAAAAAGTTTGGCTACACCTTC
TRBJ2-5 . . TRBV5-1 CASSLAWEVRETQYF TGCGCCAGCAGCTTGGCCTGGGAGGTACGAGAGACCCAGTACTTC
TRBJ1-2 few TRBD1 TRBV7-8 CASSLGTGSLYGYTF TGTGCCAGCAGCTTAGGGACAGGGAGTCTATATGGCTACACCTTC
TRBJ2-5 . TRBD1 TRBV5-1 CASSLKQGRETQYF TGCGCCAGCAGCTTAAAACAGGGGCGGGAGACCCAGTACTTC
TRBJ2-7 few . TRBV28 CASRLRVGSSYEQYF TGTGCCAGCAGGCTAAGGGTAGGGAGCTCCTACGAGCAGTACTTC
TRBJ1-2 . TRBD1 TRBV30 CAWSVLGTGVGYTF TGTGCCTGGAGTGTACTGGGGACAGGGGTCGGCTACACCTTC
TRBJ1-2 . TRBD1 TRBV30 CAWSEGATEGYTF TGTGCCTGGAGTGAGGGGGCAACAGAGGGCTACACCTTC
TRBJ1-4 . . TRBV4-1 CASSSQGTNEKLFF TGCGCCAGCAGCTCGCAGGGGACTAATGAAAAACTGTTTTTT
TRBJ2-2 . . TRBV5-1 CASSLGDLNTGELFF TGCGCCAGCAGCTTGGGGGACTTAAACACCGGGGAGCTGTTTTTT
TRBJ2-1 many . TRBV25-1 CASSEQLTGLSSYNEQFF TGTGCCAGCAGTGAACAGTTGACGGGTCTCAGCTCCTACAATGAGCAGTTCTTC
TRBJ1-5 few . TRBV11-2 CASSTQGAQVGQPQHF TGTGCCAGCAGTACTCAGGGCGCGCAGGTCGGACAGCCCCAGCATTTT
TRBJ1-2 . TRBD1 TRBV5-1 CASSLDRGLDGYTF TGCGCCAGCAGCCTGGACAGGGGGCTTGACGGCTACACCTTC
TRBJ2-1 few TRBD2 TRBV25-1 CASSETSGRLSNEQFF TGTGCCAGCAGTGAAACTAGCGGGAGACTCAGTAATGAGCAGTTCTTC
TRBJ2-5 few . TRBV7-9 CAAGLYFGPVETQYF TGTGCCGCGGGGCTATATTTTGGACCGGTGGAGACCCAGTACTTC
TRBJ1-2 few TRBD1 TRBV18 CASSPLGQGVAVGGYTF TGTGCCAGCTCACCTCTCGGACAGGGGGTCGCAGTTGGCGGCTACACCTTC
TRBJ2-1 . TRBD2 TRBV30 CAWSGVLAGPYNEQFF TGTGCCTGGAGTGGGGTTCTAGCGGGACCCTACAATGAGCAGTTCTTC
TRBJ2-3 . TRBD2 TRBV28 CASKRTSGRATDTQYF TGTGCCAGCAAAAGGACTAGCGGGAGGGCAACAGATACGCAGTATTTT